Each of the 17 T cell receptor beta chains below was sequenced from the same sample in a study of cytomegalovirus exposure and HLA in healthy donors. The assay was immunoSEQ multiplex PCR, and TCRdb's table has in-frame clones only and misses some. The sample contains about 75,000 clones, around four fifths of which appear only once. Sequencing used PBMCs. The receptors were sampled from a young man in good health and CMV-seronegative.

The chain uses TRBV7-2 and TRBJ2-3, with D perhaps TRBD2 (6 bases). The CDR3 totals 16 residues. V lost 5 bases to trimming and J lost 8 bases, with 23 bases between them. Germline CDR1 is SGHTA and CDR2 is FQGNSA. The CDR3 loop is CASSPLVGEASVTQYF. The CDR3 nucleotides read TGTGCCAGCAGCCCACTGGTGGGGGAGGCCAGCGTTACGCAGTATTTT.

The CDR3: CSVIRDSWWGQFF. The CDR3 DNA sequence: TGCAGCGTTATCCGGGACTCTTGGTGGGGGCAGTTCTTC. The chain joins TRBV29-1 to TRBJ2-1; D perhaps matches TRBD2 (6 bases). With 5 bases removed from V and 12 bases from J, the gap between germline ends came to 20 bases. Germline lookup yields CDR1 SQVTM and CDR2 ANQGSEA. The CDR3 has 13 residues.

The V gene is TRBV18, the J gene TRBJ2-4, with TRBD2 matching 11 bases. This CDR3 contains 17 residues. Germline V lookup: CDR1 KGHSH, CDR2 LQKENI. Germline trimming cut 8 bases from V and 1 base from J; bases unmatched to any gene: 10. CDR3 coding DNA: TGTGCCAGCCTTAGCGGGAGGGGCCCTGGTGCCAAAAACATTCAGTACTTC. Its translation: CASLSGRGPGAKNIQYF.

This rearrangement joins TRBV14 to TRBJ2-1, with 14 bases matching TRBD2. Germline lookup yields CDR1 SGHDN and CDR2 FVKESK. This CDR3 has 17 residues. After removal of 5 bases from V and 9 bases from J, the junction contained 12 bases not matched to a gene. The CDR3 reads CASSRTSGRFLPREQFF. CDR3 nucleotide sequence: TGTGCCAGCAGCAGGACTAGCGGGAGGTTTTTACCCCGTGAGCAGTTCTTC.

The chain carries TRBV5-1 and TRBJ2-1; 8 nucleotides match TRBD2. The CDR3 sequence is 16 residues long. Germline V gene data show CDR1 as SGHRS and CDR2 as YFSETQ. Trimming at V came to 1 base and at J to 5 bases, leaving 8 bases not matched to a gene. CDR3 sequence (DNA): TGCGCCAGCAGCTTGTCTCGGCGGGAGGCCAACAATGAGCAGTTCTTC. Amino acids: CASSLSRREANNEQFF.

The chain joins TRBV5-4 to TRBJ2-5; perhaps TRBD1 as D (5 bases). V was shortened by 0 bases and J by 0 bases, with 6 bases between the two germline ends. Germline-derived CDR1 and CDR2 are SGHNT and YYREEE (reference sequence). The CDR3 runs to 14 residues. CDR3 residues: CASSLEGYQETQYF. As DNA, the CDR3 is TGTGCCAGCAGCTTGGAGGGGTACCAAGAGACCCAGTACTTC.

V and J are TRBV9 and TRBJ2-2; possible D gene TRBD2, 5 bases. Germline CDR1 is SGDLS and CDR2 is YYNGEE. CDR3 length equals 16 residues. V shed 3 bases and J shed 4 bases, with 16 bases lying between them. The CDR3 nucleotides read TGTGCCAGCAGCGAACGAGCGGCCGGTTTCACCGGGGAGCTGTTTTTT. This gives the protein CASSERAAGFTGELFF.

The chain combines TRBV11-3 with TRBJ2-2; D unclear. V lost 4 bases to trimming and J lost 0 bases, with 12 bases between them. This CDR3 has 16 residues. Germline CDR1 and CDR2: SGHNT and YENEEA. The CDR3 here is CASSSWPTANTGELFF. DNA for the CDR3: TGTGCCAGCAGCTCCTGGCCCACCGCGAACACCGGGGAGCTGTTTTTT.

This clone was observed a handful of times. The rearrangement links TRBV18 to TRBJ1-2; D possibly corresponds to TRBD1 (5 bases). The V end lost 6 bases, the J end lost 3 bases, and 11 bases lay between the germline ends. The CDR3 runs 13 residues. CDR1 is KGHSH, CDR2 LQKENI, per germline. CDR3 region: CASSQTGDYGYTF. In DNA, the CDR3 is TGTGCCAGCTCTCAAACGGGGGACTATGGCTACACCTTC. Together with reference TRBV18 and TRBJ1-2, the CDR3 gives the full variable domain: NAGVMQNPRHLVRRRGQEARLRCSPMKGHSHVYWYRQLPEEGLKFMVYLQKENIIDESGMPKERFSAEFPKEGPSILRIQQVVRGDSAAYFCASSQTGDYGYTFGSGTRLTVV.

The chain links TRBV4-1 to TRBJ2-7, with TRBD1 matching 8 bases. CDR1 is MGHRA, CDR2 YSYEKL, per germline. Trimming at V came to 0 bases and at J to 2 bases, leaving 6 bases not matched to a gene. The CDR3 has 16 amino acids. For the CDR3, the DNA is TGCGCCAGCAGCCAAGAGCGAACGACAGGGGCCTACGAGCAGTACTTC. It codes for CASSQERTTGAYEQYF.

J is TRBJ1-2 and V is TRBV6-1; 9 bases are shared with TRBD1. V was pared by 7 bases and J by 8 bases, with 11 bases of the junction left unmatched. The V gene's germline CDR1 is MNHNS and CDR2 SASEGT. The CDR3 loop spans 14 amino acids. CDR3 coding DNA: TGTGCCAGCATTGCTAGGGACAGGGTGGAAGGCTACACCTTC. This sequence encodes CASIARDRVEGYTF.

The DNA for the CDR3 is TGTGCCAGCAGCCCCCCCATCGGGGAGCAGTTCTTC. This sequence encodes CASSPPIGEQFF. V gene TRBV7-6 combines with J gene TRBJ2-1; D is unresolved. V was pared by 5 bases and J by 10 bases, with 12 bases between. The CDR3 runs to 12 residues. Looked up from germline, CDR1 is SGHVS and CDR2 is FNYEAQ.

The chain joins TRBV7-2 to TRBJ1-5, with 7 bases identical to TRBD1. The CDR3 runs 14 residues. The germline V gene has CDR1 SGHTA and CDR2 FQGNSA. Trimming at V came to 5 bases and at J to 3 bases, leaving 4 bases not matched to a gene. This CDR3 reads CASSRGQTNQPQHF. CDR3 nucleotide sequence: TGTGCCAGCAGCAGGGGGCAGACCAATCAGCCCCAGCATTTT.

The CDR3 here is CASSLQGFPSYEQYV. In DNA form, the CDR3 reads TGTGCCAGCAGCTTACAGGGTTTTCCGTCCTACGAGCAGTACGTC. The rearrangement uses TRBV5-8 and TRBJ2-7; perhaps TRBD1 as D (6 bases). Per germline, CDR1 SGHTS and CDR2 YDEGEE. The V end lost 2 bases, the J end lost 1 base, and 13 bases lay between the germline ends. This CDR3 spans 15 amino acids.

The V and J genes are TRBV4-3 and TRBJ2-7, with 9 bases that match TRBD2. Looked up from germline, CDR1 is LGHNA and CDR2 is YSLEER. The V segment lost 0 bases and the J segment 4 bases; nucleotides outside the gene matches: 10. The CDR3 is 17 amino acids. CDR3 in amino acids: CASSQDRPSGIQYEQYV. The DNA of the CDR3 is TGCGCCAGCAGCCAAGATCGTCCTAGCGGGATTCAGTACGAGCAGTACGTC.

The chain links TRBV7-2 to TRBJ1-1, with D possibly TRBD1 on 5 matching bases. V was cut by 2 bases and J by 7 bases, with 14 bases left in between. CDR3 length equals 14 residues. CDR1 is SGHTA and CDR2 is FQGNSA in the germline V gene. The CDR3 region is CASSLQGGGGEAFF. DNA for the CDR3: TGTGCCAGCAGCTTACAGGGTGGTGGCGGTGAAGCTTTCTTT.

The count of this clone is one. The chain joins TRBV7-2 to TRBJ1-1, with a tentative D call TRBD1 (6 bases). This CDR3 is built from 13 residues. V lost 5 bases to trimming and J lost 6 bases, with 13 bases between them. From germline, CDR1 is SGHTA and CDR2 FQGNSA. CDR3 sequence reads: CASSLNRDAEAFF. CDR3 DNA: TGTGCCAGCAGCCTCAACAGGGACGCTGAAGCTTTCTTT.